This entry concerns a single T cell receptor (beta chain). Its antigen is as yet unknown. This record belongs to a study of T cell responses to AZD1222 COVID-19 vaccine. The study, taken as a whole, reports: Baseline testing showed seropositivity in only six or seven AZD1222 recipients. Reportedly, nearly half the spike-specific TCRs target unmutated variant regions.

TCRdb's table, derived via immunoSEQ multiplex PCR, lists solely in-frame clones and lacks some. The data hold about 140,000 clones, with approximately 90% observed a single time. J was trimmed by 1 base and V by 3 bases; bases with no gene match: 7. The CDR3 has 16 residues. CDR1 and CDR2 from the germline V gene are SNHLY and FYNNEI. The sequence was collected from an adult in good health. Sequences were derived from peripheral blood, sampled on day 0 of AZD1222 vaccination. This chain links TRBV2 with TRBJ2-5; 8 nucleotides match TRBD1. CDR3 amino acids: CASSEAAGGPQETQYF. The CDR3 region has the DNA TGTGCCAGCAGTGAGGCGGCAGGGGGCCCCCAAGAGACCCAGTACTTC.